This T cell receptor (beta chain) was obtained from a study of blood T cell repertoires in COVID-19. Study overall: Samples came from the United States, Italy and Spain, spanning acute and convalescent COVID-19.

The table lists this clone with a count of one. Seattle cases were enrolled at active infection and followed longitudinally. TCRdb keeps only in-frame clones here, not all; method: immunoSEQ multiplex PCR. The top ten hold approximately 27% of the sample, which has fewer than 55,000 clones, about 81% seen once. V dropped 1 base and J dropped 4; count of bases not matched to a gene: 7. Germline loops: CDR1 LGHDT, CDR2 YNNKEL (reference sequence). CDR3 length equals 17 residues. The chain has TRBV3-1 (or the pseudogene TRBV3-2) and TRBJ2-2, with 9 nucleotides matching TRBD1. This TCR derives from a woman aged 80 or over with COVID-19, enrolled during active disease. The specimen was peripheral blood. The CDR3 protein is CASSQAPGQGSTGELFF. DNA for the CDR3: TGTGCCAGCAGCCAAGCACCGGGACAGGGAAGCACCGGGGAGCTGTTTTTT.